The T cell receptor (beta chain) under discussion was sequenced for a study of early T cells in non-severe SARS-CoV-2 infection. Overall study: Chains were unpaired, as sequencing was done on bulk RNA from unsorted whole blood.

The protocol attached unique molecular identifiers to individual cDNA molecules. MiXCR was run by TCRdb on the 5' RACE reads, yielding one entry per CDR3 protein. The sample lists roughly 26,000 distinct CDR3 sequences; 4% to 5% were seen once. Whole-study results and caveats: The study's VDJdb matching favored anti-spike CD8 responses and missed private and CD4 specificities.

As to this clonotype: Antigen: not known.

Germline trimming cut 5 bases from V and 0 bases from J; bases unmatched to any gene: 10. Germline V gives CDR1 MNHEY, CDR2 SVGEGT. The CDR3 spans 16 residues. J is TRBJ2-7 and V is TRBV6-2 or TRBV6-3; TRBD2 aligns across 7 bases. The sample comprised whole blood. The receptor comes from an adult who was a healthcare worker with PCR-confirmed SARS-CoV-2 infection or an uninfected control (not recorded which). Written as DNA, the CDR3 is TGTGCCAGCAGTCCGGGAGGACTGGGAGTCTCCTACGAGCAGTACTTC. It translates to CASSPGGLGVSYEQYF.